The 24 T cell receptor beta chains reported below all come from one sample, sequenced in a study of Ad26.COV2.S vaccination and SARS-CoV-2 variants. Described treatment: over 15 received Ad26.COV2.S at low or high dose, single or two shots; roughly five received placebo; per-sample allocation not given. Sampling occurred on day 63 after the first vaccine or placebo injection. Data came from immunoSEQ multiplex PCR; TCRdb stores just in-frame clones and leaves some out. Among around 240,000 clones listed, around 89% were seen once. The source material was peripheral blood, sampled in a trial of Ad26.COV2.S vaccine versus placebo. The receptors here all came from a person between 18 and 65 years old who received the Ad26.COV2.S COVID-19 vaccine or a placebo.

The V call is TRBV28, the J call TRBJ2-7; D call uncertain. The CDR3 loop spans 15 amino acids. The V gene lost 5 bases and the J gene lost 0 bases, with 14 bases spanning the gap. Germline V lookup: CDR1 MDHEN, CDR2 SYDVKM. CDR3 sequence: CASSTYVSSSYEQYF. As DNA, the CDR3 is TGTGCCAGCAGTACCTATGTTTCGAGCTCCTACGAGCAGTACTTC.

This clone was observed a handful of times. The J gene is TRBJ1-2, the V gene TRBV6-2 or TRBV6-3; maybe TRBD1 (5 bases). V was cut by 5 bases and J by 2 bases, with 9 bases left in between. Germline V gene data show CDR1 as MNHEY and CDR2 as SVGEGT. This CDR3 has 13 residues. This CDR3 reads CASSLRDNYGYTF. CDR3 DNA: TGTGCCAGCAGTCTCCGGGACAACTATGGCTACACCTTC.

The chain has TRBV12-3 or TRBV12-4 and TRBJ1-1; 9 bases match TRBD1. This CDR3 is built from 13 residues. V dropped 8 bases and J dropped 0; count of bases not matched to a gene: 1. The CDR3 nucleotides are TGTGCCAGCGGACAGGGGATGAACACTGAAGCTTTCTTT. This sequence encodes CASGQGMNTEAFF.

Here the CDR3 reads CASRRTGVTNEKLFF. The CDR3 nucleotides are TGTGCCAGCAGGCGGACAGGGGTGACTAATGAAAAACTGTTTTTT. The rearrangement joins TRBV7-8 to TRBJ1-4; TRBD1 agrees at 9 bases. This CDR3 comprises 15 residues. V shed 6 bases and J 2 bases; nucleotides not matched to a gene: 4. Per germline, CDR1 SGHVS and CDR2 FQNEAQ.

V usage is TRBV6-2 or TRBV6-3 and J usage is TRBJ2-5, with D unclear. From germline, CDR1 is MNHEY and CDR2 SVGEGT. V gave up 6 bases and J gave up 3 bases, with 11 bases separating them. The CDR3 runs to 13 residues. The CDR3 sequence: CASSHPLKETQYF. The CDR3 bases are TGTGCCAGCAGCCACCCCCTAAAAGAGACCCAGTACTTC.

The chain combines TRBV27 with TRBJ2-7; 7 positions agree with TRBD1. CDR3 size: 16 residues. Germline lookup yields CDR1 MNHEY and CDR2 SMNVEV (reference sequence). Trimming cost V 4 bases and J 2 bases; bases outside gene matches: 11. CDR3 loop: CASSSHPGQAAYEQYF. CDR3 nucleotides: TGTGCCAGCAGTTCACACCCCGGACAGGCTGCCTACGAGCAGTACTTC.

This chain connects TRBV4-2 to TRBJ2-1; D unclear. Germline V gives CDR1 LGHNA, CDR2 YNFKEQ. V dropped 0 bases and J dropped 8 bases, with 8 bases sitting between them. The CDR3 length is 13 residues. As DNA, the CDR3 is TGTGCCAGCAGCCAAGAGGGTCCAGATGAGCAGTTCTTC. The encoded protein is CASSQEGPDEQFF.

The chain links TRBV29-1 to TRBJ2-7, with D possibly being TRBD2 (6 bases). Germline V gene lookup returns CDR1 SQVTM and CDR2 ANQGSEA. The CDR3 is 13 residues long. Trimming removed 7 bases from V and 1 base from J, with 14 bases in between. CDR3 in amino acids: CSAEDGGSYEQYF. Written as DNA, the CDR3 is TGCAGCGCCGAGGACGGAGGGTCCTACGAGCAGTACTTC.

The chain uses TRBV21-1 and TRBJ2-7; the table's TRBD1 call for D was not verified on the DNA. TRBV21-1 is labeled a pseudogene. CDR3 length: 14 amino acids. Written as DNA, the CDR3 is TGTGCCAGCAGCAGACCGACAGGGACGGAAGAGCAGTACTTC. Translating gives CASSRPTGTEEQYF.

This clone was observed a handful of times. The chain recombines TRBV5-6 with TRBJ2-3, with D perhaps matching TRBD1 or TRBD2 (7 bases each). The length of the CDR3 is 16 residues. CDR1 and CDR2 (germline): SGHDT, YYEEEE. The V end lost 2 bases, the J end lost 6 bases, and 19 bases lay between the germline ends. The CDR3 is CASSFRQGGWKDTQYF. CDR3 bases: TGTGCCAGCAGCTTCAGACAGGGAGGGTGGAAGGATACGCAGTATTTT.

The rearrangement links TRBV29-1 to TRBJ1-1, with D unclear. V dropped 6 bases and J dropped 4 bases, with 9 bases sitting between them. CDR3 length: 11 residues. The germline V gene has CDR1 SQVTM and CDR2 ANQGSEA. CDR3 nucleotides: TGCAGCGTGATGGACGTCACTGAAGCTTTCTTT. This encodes CSVMDVTEAFF.

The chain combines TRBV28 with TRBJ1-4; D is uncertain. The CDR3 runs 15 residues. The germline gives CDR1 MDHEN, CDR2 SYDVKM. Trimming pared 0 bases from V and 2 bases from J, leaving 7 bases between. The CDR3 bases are TGTGCCAGCAGTTTATGGGCCGGCACTAATGAAAAACTGTTTTTT. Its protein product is CASSLWAGTNEKLFF.

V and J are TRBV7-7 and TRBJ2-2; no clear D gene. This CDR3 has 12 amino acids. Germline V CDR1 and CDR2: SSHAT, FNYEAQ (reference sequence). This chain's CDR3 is CASRQDTGELFF. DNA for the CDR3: TGTGCTAGCCGACAAGACACCGGGGAGCTGTTTTTT. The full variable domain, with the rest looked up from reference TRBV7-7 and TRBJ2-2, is GAGVSQSPRYKVTKRGQDVTLRCDPISSHATLYWYQQALGQGPEFLTYFNYEAQPDKSGLPSDRFSAERPEGSISTLTIQRTEQRDSAMYRCASRQDTGELFFGEGSRLTVL.

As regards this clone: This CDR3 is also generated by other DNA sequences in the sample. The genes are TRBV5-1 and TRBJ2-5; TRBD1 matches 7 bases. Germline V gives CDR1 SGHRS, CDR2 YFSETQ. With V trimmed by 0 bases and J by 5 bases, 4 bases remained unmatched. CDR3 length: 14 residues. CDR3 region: CASSLGQGRETQYF. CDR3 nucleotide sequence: TGCGCCAGCAGCTTGGGACAGGGCCGGGAGACCCAGTACTTC.

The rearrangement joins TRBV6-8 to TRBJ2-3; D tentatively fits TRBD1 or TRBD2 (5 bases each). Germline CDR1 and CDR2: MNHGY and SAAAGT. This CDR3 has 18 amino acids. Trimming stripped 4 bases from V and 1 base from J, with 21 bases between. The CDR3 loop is CASSSLRPIGACTDTQYF. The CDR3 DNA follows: TGTGCCAGCAGTTCCCTCCGCCCGATCGGGGCCTGCACAGATACGCAGTATTTT.

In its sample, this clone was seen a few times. CDR3 residues: CASSYSPLYGYTF. The DNA for the CDR3 is TGTGCCAGCAGTTATAGCCCCCTCTATGGCTACACCTTC. V usage is TRBV6-6 and J usage is TRBJ1-2, with D unclear. CDR1 MNHNY and CDR2 SVGAGI come from the germline V gene (reference sequence). This CDR3 contains 13 residues. V was cut by 3 bases and J by 4 bases, with 9 bases left in between.

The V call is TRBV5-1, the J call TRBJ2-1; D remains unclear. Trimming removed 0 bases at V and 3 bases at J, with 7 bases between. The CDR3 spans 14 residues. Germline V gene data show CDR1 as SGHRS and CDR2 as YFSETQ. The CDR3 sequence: CASSLGTDYNEQFF. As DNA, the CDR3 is TGCGCCAGCAGCTTGGGGACCGACTACAATGAGCAGTTCTTC.

The CDR3 coding sequence is TGTGCCAGCAGTTCCACAGGGGCGCCACACCAGTACTTC. It specifies CASSSTGAPHQYF. The J gene is TRBJ2-5, the V gene TRBV28; 7 nucleotides line up with TRBD1. After removal of 4 bases from V and 10 bases from J, the junction contained 9 bases not matched to a gene. The CDR3 sequence is 13 residues long. Germline V lookup: CDR1 MDHEN, CDR2 SYDVKM.

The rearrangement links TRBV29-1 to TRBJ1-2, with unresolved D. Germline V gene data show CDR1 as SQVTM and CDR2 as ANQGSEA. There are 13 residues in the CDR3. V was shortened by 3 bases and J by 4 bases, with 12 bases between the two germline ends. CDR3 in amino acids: CSVEAGDTYGYTF. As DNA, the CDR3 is TGCAGCGTTGAGGCTGGCGACACCTATGGCTACACCTTC.

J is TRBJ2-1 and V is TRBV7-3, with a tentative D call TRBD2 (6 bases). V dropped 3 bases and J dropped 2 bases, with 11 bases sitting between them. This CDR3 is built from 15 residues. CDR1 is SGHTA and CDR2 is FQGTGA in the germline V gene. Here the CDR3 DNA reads TGTGCCAGCAGCTTTTATGCGGGGCCCTACAATGAGCAGTTCTTC. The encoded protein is CASSFYAGPYNEQFF.

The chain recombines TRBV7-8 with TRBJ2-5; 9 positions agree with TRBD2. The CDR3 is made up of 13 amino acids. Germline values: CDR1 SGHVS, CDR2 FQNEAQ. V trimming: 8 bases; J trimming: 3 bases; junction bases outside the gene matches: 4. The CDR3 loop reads CASQRGAEETQYF. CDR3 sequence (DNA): TGTGCCAGCCAGCGGGGGGCCGAAGAGACCCAGTACTTC.

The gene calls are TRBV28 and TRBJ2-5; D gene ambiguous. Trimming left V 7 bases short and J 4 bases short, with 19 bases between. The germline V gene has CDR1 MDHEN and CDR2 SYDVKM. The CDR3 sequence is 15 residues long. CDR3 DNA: TGTGCCAGCACTCTTGCCGGAATTCGGCGAGAGACCCAGTACTTC. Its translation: CASTLAGIRRETQYF.

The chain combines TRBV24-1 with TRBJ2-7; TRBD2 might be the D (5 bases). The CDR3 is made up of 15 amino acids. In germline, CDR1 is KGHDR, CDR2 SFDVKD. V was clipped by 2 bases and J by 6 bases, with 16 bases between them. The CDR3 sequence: CATSDWTGKGFEQYF. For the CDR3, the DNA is TGTGCCACCAGTGATTGGACCGGGAAAGGTTTCGAGCAGTACTTC.

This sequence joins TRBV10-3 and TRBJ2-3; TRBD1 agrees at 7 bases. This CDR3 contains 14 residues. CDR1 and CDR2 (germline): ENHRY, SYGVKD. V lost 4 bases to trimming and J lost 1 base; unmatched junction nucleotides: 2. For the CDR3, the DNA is TGTGCCATCAGTGGGCAGGGGGGCACAGATACGCAGTATTTT. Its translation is CAISGQGGTDTQYF.